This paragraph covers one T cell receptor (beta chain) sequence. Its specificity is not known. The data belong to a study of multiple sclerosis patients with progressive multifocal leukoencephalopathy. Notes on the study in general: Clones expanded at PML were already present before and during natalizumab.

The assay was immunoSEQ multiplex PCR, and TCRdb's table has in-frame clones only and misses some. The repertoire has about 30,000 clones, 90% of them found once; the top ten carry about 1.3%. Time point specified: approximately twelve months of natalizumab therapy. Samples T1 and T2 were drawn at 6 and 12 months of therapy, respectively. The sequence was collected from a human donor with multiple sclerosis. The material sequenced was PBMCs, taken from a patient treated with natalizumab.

CDR3 coding DNA: TGTGCCTGGAGTGACCCGGGATTTATCGGTTCACCCCTCCACTTT. Amino acids: CAWSDPGFIGSPLHF. The V call is TRBV30, the J call TRBJ1-6; D not resolved. This CDR3 has 15 residues. The germline V gene has CDR1 GTSNPN and CDR2 SVGIG (reference sequence). Trimming removed 1 base from V and 9 bases from J, with 16 bases in between.